This T cell receptor beta chain was identified in a study of T-cell reconstitution after alpha-beta-depleted transplantation in children. For this clonotype: Mismatch with germline at one junction end may stem from a read error.

CDR3 size: 13 residues. Germline-derived CDR1 and CDR2 are MDHEN and SYDVKM. Preparation of the TCRbeta library was carried out with unique molecular identifiers. TCRdb re-called the PCR reads through MiXCR, storing one row per CDR3 protein. The repertoire holds roughly 400,000 distinct CDR3 sequences, roughly 22% seen once, with 3.5% to 4% in the top ten. The chain uses TRBV28 and TRBJ2-6, with D hard to call. The sample was PBMCs from the stem cell graft donor, taken from the stem cell graft. The clonotype originates from a human donor who donated a stem cell graft to a child with acute myeloid leukemia. The CDR3, as DNA: TGTGCCACCAGTTCCTCTGGGGCCAACGTCCTGACTTTC. Protein: CATSSSGANVLTF.